The 11 T cell receptor beta chains given below trace back to one sample, sequenced in a study of blood T cell repertoires in COVID-19 (TCRdb year 2020). Preparation of the library involved the immunoSEQ multiplex PCR assay. This immuneACCESS table, as held by TCRdb, lists in-frame sequences with V and J called but not all clones. Of the missing ones, under half trace to an unresolved V gene in checked studies; the others have no known cause. The sample includes around 110,000 clones, with roughly 85% observed a single time. The leading ten clones occupy 2% to 2.5% of the sample. Sequences were obtained from peripheral blood. Receptors were obtained from a man under 40 with acute or convalescent COVID-19.

This sequence joins TRBV29-1 and TRBJ1-5; 7 bases line up with TRBD1. J lost 11 bases, V lost 0 bases, and 10 bases had no gene match. CDR1 is SQVTM and CDR2 is ANQGSEA in the germline V gene. The CDR3 covers 14 residues. Here the CDR3 DNA reads TGCAGCGTTGAAGAAGGGGGCGCATCGGGGACCCAGCATTTT. Translation: CSVEEGGASGTQHF. The complete variable domain, with remaining parts taken from reference TRBV29-1 and TRBJ1-5, reads SAVISQKPSRDICQRGTSLTIQCQVDSQVTMMFWYRQQPGQSLTLIATANQGSEATYESGFVIDKFPISRPNLTFSTLTVSNMSPEDSSIYLCSVEEGGASGTQHFGDGTRLSIL.

In its sample, this clone was seen once. This sequence joins TRBV4-3 and TRBJ1-1; D is uncertain. Deletions cut 4 bases from V and 1 base from J, with 10 bases between. The length of the CDR3 is 14 residues. CDR1 and CDR2 (germline): LGHNA, YSLEER. The CDR3 reads CASSLYTENTEAFF. The CDR3 nucleotides read TGCGCCAGCAGCCTATACACAGAGAACACTGAAGCTTTCTTT.

The chain uses TRBV25-1 and TRBJ1-2, with 7 bases aligning to TRBD1. The germline CDR1 and CDR2 sequences are MGHDK and SYGVNS. V dropped 5 bases and J dropped 7; count of bases not matched to a gene: 4. This CDR3 spans 12 amino acids. CDR3 bases: TGTGCCAGCAGTCCACAGGGGATTGGCTACACCTTC. Residues: CASSPQGIGYTF.

The rearrangement uses TRBV19 and TRBJ1-5; D gene unclear. Trimming left V 1 base short and J 3 bases short, with 10 bases between. The CDR3 sequence is 15 residues long. Germline V gives CDR1 LNHDA, CDR2 SQIVND (reference sequence). The CDR3 DNA is TGTGCCAGTAGTATAGGGCGGCTACCCAATCAGCCCCAGCATTTT. It translates to CASSIGRLPNQPQHF. The full variable domain, with the rest looked up from reference TRBV19 and TRBJ1-5, is DGGITQSPKYLFRKEGQNVTLSCEQNLNHDAMYWYRQDPGQGLRLIYYSQIVNDFQKGDIAEGYSVSREKKESFPLTVTSAQKNPTAFYLCASSIGRLPNQPQHFGDGTRLSIL.

The chain links TRBV4-1 to TRBJ1-1; the match to TRBD1 covers 7 bases. From germline, CDR1 is MGHRA and CDR2 YSYEKL. V trimming: 0 bases; J trimming: 4 bases; junction bases outside the gene matches: 17. This CDR3 has 19 residues. CDR3 sequence reads: CASSQERMRAGGRGTEAFF. CDR3 in DNA: TGCGCCAGCAGCCAAGAGAGAATGAGGGCAGGGGGTAGGGGCACTGAAGCTTTCTTT.

The gene calls are TRBV7-6 and TRBJ1-1; maybe TRBD1 (6 bases). The CDR3 contains 15 residues. The V gene lost 0 bases and the J gene lost 5 bases, with 13 bases spanning the gap. Per the germline V gene, CDR1 is SGHVS and CDR2 is FNYEAQ. The CDR3 region has the DNA TGTGCCAGCAGCTTAGCGGGGGGGCCGGGAACTGAAGCTTTCTTT. It codes for CASSLAGGPGTEAFF.

This clone was counted between two and nine times. The chain recombines TRBV29-1 with TRBJ2-7; D possibly corresponds to TRBD1 (6 bases). The CDR3 has 11 amino acids. Germline V lookup: CDR1 SQVTM, CDR2 ANQGSEA. The V end lost 4 bases, the J end lost 7 bases, and 11 bases lay between the germline ends. CDR3 in amino acids: CSVGQGGEQYF. The CDR3 DNA follows: TGCAGCGTTGGCCAAGGGGGAGAGCAGTACTTC.

The chain is built from TRBV3-1 (or the pseudogene TRBV3-2) and TRBJ2-7, with 9 bases identical to TRBD1. CDR1 is LGHDT and CDR2 is YNNKEL in the germline V gene (reference sequence). The CDR3 totals 15 residues. J was trimmed by 11 bases and V by 0 bases; bases with no gene match: 11. CDR3 sequence reads: CASSQDPGQGPGKYV. CDR3 sequence (DNA): TGTGCCAGCAGCCAAGATCCGGGACAGGGTCCCGGGAAGTACGTC.

The chain couples TRBV19 to TRBJ1-5, with D unresolved. CDR3 length equals 14 residues. Germline assignment: CDR1 LNHDA and CDR2 SQIVND (reference sequence). The V gene lost 3 bases and the J gene lost 4 bases, with 10 bases spanning the gap. The CDR3, as DNA: TGTGCCAGTAGTATCTCCCAGGTTAATCAGCCCCAGCATTTT. The encoded protein is CASSISQVNQPQHF. Looking up the rest from reference TRBV19 and TRBJ1-5 gives the full variable domain: DGGITQSPKYLFRKEGQNVTLSCEQNLNHDAMYWYRQDPGQGLRLIYYSQIVNDFQKGDIAEGYSVSREKKESFPLTVTSAQKNPTAFYLCASSISQVNQPQHFGDGTRLSIL.

The CDR3 region is CASSRDTLNYGYTF. The DNA of the CDR3 is TGTGCCAGCAGCCGGGACACCCTTAACTATGGCTACACCTTC. The gene calls are TRBV5-4 and TRBJ1-2, with a weak D call TRBD1 (6 bases). Germline V CDR1 and CDR2: SGHNT, YYREEE (reference sequence). V lost 4 bases, J lost 1 base, and 11 bases lay in between. The CDR3 is 14 residues long.

The chain couples TRBV4-3 to TRBJ2-1; D gene unclear. CDR1 is LGHNA, CDR2 YSLEER, per germline. The CDR3 runs to 14 residues. V lost 1 base, J lost 7 bases, and 11 bases lay in between. This chain's CDR3 is CASSQVFGGNEQFF. CDR3 nucleotides: TGCGCCAGCAGCCAAGTCTTTGGCGGTAATGAGCAGTTCTTC.